This TCR beta chain comes out of a study of OX40 agonist ivuxolimab in advanced cancers. Turning to the study itself: Patients assigned to dose escalation were diagnosed with hepatocellular carcinoma, melanoma, renal cell or head and neck cancer.

Repertoires were generated with immunoSEQ multiplex PCR, while TCRdb's copy carries only in-frame clones and drops some. Here the sample spans tens of thousands of clones, roughly nine tenths being singletons. General study points: Blood T cells, both CD4+ and CD8+, expanded clonally by week 6 at 0.1 to 3.0 mg/kg.

This clone was counted between two and nine times. As yet, its antigen is unknown. V was shortened by 0 bases and J by 1 base, with 18 bases between the two germline ends. Germline CDR1 and CDR2: LGHNA and YSLEER. There are 18 residues in the CDR3. The chain joins TRBV4-3 to TRBJ1-2; tentative D call: TRBD1 (5 bases). Source: CD4+ or CD8+ T cells sorted from blood, taken in a trial of the OX40 agonist ivuxolimab. The clonotype originates from an adult with an advanced solid tumor such as melanoma, head and neck, liver or kidney cancer. DNA of the CDR3: TGCGCCAGCAGCCAAGATGTTGGAGGGACCCTTTTTAACTATGGCTACACCTTC. Protein product: CASSQDVGGTLFNYGYTF.